This TCR beta chain is drawn from a study of blood T cell repertoires in COVID-19. The overall study: Specimens from acute and convalescent COVID-19 originated in the United States, Italy and Spain.

The CDR3 covers 18 residues. J gave up 7 bases and V 5 bases, and 22 bases lay outside the gene matches. In germline, CDR1 is LNHDA, CDR2 SQIVND (reference sequence). In the original workflow: The authors estimated nucleated cell counts from reference gene primer amplification. The repertoire was sequenced with immunoSEQ multiplex PCR; TCRdb's copy has only in-frame clones and lacks some. V, J and clone size are those of that table, while D and trimming were read from the DNA. The table records 250,000 or so clones, around nine tenths of them present only once. The sequence was obtained from a middle-aged woman who had recovered from COVID-19. The chain links TRBV19 to TRBJ1-2, with TRBD1 matching 7 bases. Sequencing was carried out using peripheral blood. CDR3 nucleotide sequence: TGTGCCAGTAGTCCCATTTCGGGGACAGAAACCGTTCGGGGTGGCTACACCTTC. Its protein is CASSPISGTETVRGGYTF.